A selection of T cell receptor beta chains follows, all from one sample in a study of long-term antiretroviral therapy in people with HIV. The method was immunoSEQ multiplex PCR; TCRdb's version includes in-frame clones alone and lacks a portion of them. Among approximately 17,000 clones, less than 80% were seen once, and the ten largest hold approximately 13%. Sequences were derived from unsorted PBMCs, sampled 3.1 to 3.3 years after starting antiretroviral therapy. The receptors originated from a woman aged 35 to 49 with HIV. The CDR3 runs from the conserved cysteine through the conserved F or W.

V	J	CDR3
TRBV9	TRBJ2-5	CASSVAHLHQETQYF
TRBV5-4	TRBJ2-6	CASSLGGASSGANVLTF
TRBV4-3	TRBJ1-1	CASSQDTGRTEAFF
TRBV7-9	TRBJ1-1	CASSLHGNTEAFF
TRBV4-1	TRBJ1-5	CASSPGQGGGNQPQHF
TRBV11-2	TRBJ2-3	CASSLMTIADTQYF
TRBV4-1	TRBJ1-5	CASSQNQGGNQPQHF
TRBV13	TRBJ2-7	CASSLRLAGSYEQYF
TRBV29-1	TRBJ1-1	CSVAPGTEMAEAFF
TRBV29-1	TRBJ2-5	CSVASGTQGETQYF
TRBV11-2	TRBJ1-1	CASSLEGAVGTEAFF
TRBV30	TRBJ2-5	CAWSVLAPQVQETQYF
TRBV13	TRBJ2-2	CASSSLDRVMTGELFF
TRBV4-3	TRBJ1-4	CASSHPGQGSEKLFF
TRBV6-5	TRBJ1-3	CASSYSGADGNTIYF
TRBV10-1	TRBJ1-4	CASSAGQVGEKLFF
TRBV7-8	TRBJ2-7	CASSLVSQATYEQYF
TRBV7-9	TRBJ2-3	CASSLTGPDTQYF
TRBV7-9	TRBJ1-1	CASSIRQGGNTEAFF
TRBV5-5	TRBJ1-4	CASSFLVRVETNEKLFF
TRBV5-1	TRBJ2-1	CASSLGAGGWNEQFF
TRBV30	TRBJ1-2	CAWIRFSNQGNGYTF
TRBV9	TRBJ2-3	CASSLRGGTDTQYF
TRBV5-4	TRBJ2-3	CASSTPRGPSADTQYF
TRBV19	TRBJ1-1	CASSNRELNTEAFF
TRBV15	TRBJ2-7	CATSRDLRVPNEQYF
TRBV25-1	TRBJ2-5	CASSERAYQETQYF